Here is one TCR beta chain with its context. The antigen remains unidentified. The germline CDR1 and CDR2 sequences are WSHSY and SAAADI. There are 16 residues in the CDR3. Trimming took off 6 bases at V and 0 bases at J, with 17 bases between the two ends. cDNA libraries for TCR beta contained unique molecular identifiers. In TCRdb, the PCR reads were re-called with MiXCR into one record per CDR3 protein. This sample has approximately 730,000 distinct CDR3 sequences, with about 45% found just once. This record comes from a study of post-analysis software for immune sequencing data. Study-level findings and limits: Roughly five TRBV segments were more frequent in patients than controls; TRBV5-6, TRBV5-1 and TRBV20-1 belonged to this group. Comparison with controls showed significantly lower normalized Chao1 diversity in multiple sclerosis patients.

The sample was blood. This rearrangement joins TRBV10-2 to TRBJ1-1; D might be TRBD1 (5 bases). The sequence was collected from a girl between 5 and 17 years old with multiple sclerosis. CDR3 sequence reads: CASRTRQTNMNTEAFF. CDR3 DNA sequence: TGCGCCAGCAGGACTAGACAGACCAACATGAACACTGAAGCTTTCTTT.